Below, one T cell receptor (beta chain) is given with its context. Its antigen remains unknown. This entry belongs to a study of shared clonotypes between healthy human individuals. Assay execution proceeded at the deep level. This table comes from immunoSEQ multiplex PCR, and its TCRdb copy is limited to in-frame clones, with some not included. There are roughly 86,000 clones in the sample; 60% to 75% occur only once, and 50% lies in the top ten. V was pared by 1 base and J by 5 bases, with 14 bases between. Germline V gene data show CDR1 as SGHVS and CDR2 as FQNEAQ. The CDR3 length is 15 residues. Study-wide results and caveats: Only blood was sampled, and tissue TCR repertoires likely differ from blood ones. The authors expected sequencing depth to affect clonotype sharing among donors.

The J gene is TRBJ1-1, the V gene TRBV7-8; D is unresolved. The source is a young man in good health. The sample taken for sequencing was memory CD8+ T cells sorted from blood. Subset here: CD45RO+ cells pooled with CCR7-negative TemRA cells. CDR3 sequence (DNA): TGTGCCAGCAGCTTAGGTTCAGGTAGTGGGACTGAAGCTTTCTTT. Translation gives CASSLGSGSGTEAFF.